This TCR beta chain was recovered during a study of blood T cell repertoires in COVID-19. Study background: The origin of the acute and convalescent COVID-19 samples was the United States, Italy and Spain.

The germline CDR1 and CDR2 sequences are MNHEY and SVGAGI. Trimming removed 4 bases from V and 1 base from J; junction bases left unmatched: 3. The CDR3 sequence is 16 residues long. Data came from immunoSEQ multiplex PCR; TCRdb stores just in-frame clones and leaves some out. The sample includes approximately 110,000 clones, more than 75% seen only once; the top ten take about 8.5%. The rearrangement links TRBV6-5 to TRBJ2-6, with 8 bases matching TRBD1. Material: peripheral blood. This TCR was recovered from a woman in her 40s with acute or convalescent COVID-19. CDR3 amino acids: CASSFRTGSGANVLTF. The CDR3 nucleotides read TGTGCCAGCAGTTTTAGGACAGGGTCTGGGGCCAACGTCCTGACTTTC.